Listed below are T cell receptor beta chains from one sample, sequenced in a study of T cells in Graves' hyperthyroidism and ophthalmopathy. TCRdb recomputed calls from the multiplex PCR reads with MiXCR, one row per CDR3 protein. The data hold 500,000 to 550,000 distinct CDR3 sequences, with around 20% observed a single time. Specimen: blood. These receptors came from a young man with Graves' hyperthyroidism. Both conserved end residues are part of each CDR3. The D gene is left open where the match is weak. Rows may omit the clone size; those that give it use once, few, many or a size class.

clone_size	v_call	d_call	j_call	cdr3_nt	cdr3_aa
.	TRBV24-1	TRBD2	TRBJ2-5	TGTGCCACCAGTGATCGTCGGGGGGTCCAAGAGACCCGGTACTTC	CATSDRRGVQETRYF
many	TRBV6-1	TRBD1	TRBJ1-2	TGTGCCAGCAAAATAGACAGGGCCTCTAACTATGGCTACACCTTC	CASKIDRASNYGYTF
many	TRBV12-3/TRBV12-4	.	TRBJ2-7	TGTGCCAGCGGAATGGGACCTTACGAGCAGTACTTC	CASGMGPYEQYF
few	TRBV11-1	TRBD1	TRBJ2-4	TGTGCCAGCAGCTTATCCCGCGGACAGGGGGCTGGAGCCAAAAACATTCAGTACTTC	CASSLSRGQGAGAKNIQYF
many	TRBV5-1	.	TRBJ1-2	TGCGCCAGCAGCAACCCCGGACAAACCTATGGCTACACCTTC	CASSNPGQTYGYTF
many	TRBV5-4	.	TRBJ2-5	TGTGCCAGCAGCCCGGACGGGACACCTCAAGAGACCCAGTACTTC	CASSPDGTPQETQYF
.	TRBV10-3	TRBD1	TRBJ2-5	TGTGCCATCAGGGCGGACAGGGAAGGGGAGACCCAGTACTTC	CAIRADREGETQYF
few	TRBV2	TRBD1	TRBJ2-7	TGTGCCGGACCCGGGACAGGGGGCGAGCAGTACTTC	CAGPGTGGEQYF
few	TRBV5-1	.	TRBJ1-2	TGCGCCAGCAGCTTGTGGGACGGAAACTATGTCTACACCTTC	CASSLWDGNYVYTF
.	TRBV19	.	TRBJ1-5	TGTGCCAGTGCGACCCAGGTCGACTTCCCTAAAGGGGAGCCCCAGCATTTT	CASATQVDFPKGEPQHF
.	TRBV7-2	TRBD1	TRBJ2-7	TGTGCCAGCAGCCCACCCGGGACAGGGTATTACGAGCAGTACTTC	CASSPPGTGYYEQYF
many	TRBV7-2	TRBD1	TRBJ1-2	TGTGCCAGCAGCTTGGGGACAGGGCTGGACTATGGCTACACCTTC	CASSLGTGLDYGYTF
.	TRBV30	.	TRBJ1-2	TGTGCCTGGGCCCCAGGAGAGACCTATGGCTACACCTTC	CAWAPGETYGYTF
few	TRBV11-2	.	TRBJ1-1	TGTGCCAGCAGCTTAGCGATAAACACTGAAGCTTTCTTT	CASSLAINTEAFF
.	TRBV6-1	.	TRBJ2-7	TGTGCCAGCAGTGTTCGTCGGCGGGGGCGCTCCTACGAGCAGTACTTC	CASSVRRRGRSYEQYF
many	TRBV10-3	.	TRBJ1-2	TGTGCCATCAGTGAGCCCAGACAAGATGTGCGCTACACCTTC	CAISEPRQDVRYTF
many	TRBV28	.	TRBJ1-1	TGTGCCAGCAGTTTGGGTGGGAGACAGACGGAAGCTTTCTTT	CASSLGGRQTEAFF
many	TRBV6-5	.	TRBJ2-7	TGTGCCAGCAGTTACACGTCGCAGTACGAGCAGTACTTC	CASSYTSQYEQYF
few	TRBV5-8	.	TRBJ1-2	TGTGCCAGCAGCTTGGTGCCCTCTCCCGATGGCTACACCTTC	CASSLVPSPDGYTF
few	TRBV11-3	.	TRBJ2-2	TGTGCCAGCAGCACCACCGGGACACCCGGGGAGCTGTTTTTT	CASSTTGTPGELFF